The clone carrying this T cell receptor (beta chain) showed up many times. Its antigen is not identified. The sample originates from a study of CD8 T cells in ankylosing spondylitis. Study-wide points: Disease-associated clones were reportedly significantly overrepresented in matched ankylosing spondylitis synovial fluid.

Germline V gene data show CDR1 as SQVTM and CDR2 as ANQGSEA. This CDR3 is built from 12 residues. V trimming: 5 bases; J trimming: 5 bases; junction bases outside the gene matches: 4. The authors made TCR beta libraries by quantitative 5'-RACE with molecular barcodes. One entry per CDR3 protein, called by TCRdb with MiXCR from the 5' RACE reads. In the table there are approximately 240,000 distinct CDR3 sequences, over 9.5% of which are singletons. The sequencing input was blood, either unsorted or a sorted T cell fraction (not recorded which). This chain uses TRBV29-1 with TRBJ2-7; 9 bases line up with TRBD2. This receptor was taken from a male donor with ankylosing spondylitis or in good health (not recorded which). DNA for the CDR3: TGCAGCGTTTTTAGCGGGAGCCACGAGCAGTACTTC. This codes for CSVFSGSHEQYF.